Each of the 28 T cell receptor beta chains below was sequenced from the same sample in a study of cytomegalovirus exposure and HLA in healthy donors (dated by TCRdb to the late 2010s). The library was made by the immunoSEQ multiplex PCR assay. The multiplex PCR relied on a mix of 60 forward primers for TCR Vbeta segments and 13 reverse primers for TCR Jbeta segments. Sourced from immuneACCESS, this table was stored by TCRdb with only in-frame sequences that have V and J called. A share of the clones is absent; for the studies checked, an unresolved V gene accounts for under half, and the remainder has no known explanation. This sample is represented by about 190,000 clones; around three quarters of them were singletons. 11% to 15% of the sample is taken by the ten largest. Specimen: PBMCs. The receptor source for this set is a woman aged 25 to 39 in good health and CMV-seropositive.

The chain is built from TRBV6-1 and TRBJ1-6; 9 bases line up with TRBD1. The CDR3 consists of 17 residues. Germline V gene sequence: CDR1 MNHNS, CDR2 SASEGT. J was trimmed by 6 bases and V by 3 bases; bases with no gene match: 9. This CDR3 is CASSDVPGTGLNSPLHF. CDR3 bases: TGTGCCAGCAGTGATGTCCCCGGGACAGGGCTTAATTCACCCCTCCACTTT.

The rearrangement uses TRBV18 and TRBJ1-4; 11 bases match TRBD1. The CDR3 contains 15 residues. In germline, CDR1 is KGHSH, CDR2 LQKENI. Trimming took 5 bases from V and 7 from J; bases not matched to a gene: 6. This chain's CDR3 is CASSTMGTGGEKLFF. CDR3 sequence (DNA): TGTGCCAGCTCAACCATGGGGACAGGGGGTGAAAAACTGTTTTTT.

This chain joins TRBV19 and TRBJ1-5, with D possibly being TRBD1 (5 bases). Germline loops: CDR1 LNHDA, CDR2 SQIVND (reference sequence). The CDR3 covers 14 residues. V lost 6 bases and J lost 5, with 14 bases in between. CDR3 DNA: TGTGCCAGTAGATGGGGAAGGGGTTATCAGCCCCAGCATTTT. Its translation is CASRWGRGYQPQHF.

The CDR3 sequence is CASSPQRRLAKNIQYF. CDR3 sequence (DNA): TGTGCCAGTAGTCCTCAAAGGAGGCTAGCCAAAAACATTCAGTACTTC. This chain links TRBV19 with TRBJ2-4, with D maybe TRBD2 (5 bases). V was trimmed by 5 bases and J by 0 bases, leaving 14 bases between them. The germline gives CDR1 LNHDA, CDR2 SQIVND (reference sequence). CDR3 length: 16 amino acids.

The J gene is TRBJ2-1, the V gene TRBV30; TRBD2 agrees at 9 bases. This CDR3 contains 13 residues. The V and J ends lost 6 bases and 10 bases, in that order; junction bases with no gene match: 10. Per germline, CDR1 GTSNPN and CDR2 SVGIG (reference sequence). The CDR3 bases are TGTGCCTGCTCCAGCGGGGGGTCTCGGGAGCAGTTCTTC. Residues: CACSSGGSREQFF.

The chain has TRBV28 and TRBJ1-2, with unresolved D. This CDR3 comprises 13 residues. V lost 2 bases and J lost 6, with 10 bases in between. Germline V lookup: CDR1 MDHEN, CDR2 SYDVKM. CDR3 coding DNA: TGTGCCAGCAGTTTAAGCTGGGAGGATGGCTACACCTTC. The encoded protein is CASSLSWEDGYTF.

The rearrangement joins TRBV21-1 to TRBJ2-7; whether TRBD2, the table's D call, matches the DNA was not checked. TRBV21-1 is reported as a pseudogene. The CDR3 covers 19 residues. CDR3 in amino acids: CASSKGGGLAGNGSYEQYF. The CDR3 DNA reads TGTGCCAGCAGCAAAGGGGGGGGACTAGCCGGGAATGGATCCTACGAGCAGTACTTC.

CDR3 DNA sequence: TGTGCCAGCATTGACTGGGGGGATACCTACGAGCAGTACTTC. Translating it yields CASIDWGDTYEQYF. This chain uses TRBV27 with TRBJ2-7, with D tentatively TRBD2 (6 bases). Trimming took 7 bases from V and 2 from J, leaving 15 bases between them. The CDR3 has 14 residues. CDR1 and CDR2 (germline): MNHEY, SMNVEV (reference sequence).

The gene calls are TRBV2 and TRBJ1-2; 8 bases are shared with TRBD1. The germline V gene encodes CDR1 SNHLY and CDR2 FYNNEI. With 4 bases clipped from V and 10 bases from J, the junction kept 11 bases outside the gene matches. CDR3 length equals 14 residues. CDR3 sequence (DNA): TGTGCCAGCAGTGCGGACAGGGTTAAGGATTACTACACCTTC. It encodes CASSADRVKDYYTF.

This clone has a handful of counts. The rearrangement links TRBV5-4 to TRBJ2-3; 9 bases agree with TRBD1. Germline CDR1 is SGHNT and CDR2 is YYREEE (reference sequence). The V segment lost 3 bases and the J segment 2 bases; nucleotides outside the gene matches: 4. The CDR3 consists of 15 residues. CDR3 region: CASSSQGALTDTQYF. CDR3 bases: TGTGCCAGCAGCTCACAGGGGGCCCTCACAGATACGCAGTATTTT.

The CDR3 DNA reads TGTGCCAGCAGCTTAGTGGGGACAGGGACTCCTAATGAAAAACTGTTTTTT. This sequence encodes CASSLVGTGTPNEKLFF. V gene TRBV7-9 combines with J gene TRBJ1-4; the match to TRBD1 covers 9 bases. The junction had 6 bases not matched to a gene; V was cut back by 1 base and J by 3 bases. The CDR3 is 17 residues long. Germline V gene sequence: CDR1 SEHNR, CDR2 FQNEAQ (reference sequence). Together with reference TRBV7-9 and TRBJ1-4, the CDR3 gives the full variable domain: DTGVSQNPRHKITKRGQNVTFRCDPISEHNRLYWYRQTLGQGPEFLTYFQNEAQLEKSRLLSDRFSAERPKGSFSTLEIQRTEQGDSAMYLCASSLVGTGTPNEKLFFGSGTQLSVL.

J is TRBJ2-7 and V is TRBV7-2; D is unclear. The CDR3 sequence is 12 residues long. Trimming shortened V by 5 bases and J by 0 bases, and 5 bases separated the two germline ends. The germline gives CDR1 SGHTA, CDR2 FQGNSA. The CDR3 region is CASSPFSYEQYF. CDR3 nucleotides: TGTGCCAGCAGCCCATTCTCCTACGAGCAGTACTTC.

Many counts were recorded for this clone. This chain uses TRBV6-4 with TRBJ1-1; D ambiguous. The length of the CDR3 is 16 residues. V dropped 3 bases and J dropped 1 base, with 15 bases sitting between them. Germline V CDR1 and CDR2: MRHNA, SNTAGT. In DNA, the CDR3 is TGTGCCAGCAGTGAGGTTGGCTTAATCCAGAACACTGAAGCTTTCTTT. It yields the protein CASSEVGLIQNTEAFF.

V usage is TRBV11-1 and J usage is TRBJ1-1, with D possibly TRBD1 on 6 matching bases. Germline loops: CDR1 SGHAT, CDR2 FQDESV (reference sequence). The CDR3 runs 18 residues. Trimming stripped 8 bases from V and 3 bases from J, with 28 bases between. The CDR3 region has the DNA TGTGCCAGCGACGAGGGTACAGGGAGATTCGCAGGACACACTGAAGCTTTCTTT. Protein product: CASDEGTGRFAGHTEAFF.

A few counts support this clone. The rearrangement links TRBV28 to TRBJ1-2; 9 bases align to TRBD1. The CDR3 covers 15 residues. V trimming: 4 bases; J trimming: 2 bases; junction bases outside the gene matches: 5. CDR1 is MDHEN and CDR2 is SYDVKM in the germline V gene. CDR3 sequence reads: CASSSAGTGNYGYTF. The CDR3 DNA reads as TGTGCCAGCAGTTCAGCCGGGACAGGGAACTATGGCTACACCTTC.

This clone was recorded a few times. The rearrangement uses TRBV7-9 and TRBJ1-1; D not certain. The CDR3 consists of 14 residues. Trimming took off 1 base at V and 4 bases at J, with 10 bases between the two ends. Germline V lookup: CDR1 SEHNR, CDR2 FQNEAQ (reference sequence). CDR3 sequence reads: CASSLGAEGTEAFF. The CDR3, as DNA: TGTGCCAGCAGCTTAGGGGCAGAAGGCACTGAAGCTTTCTTT.

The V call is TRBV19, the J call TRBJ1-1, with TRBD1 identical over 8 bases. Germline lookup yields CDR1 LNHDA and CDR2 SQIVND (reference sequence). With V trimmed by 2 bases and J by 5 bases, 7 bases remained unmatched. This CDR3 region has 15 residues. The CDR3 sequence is CASSIIGQGDTEAFF. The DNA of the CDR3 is TGTGCCAGTAGTATAATCGGACAGGGCGATACTGAAGCTTTCTTT.

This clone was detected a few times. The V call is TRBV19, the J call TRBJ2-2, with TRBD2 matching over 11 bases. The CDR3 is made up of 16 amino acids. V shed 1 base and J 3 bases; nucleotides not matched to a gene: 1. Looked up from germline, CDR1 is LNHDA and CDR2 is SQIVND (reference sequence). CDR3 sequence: CASSIVAGGDTGELFF. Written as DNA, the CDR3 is TGTGCCAGTAGTATAGTAGCGGGAGGGGACACCGGGGAGCTGTTTTTT.

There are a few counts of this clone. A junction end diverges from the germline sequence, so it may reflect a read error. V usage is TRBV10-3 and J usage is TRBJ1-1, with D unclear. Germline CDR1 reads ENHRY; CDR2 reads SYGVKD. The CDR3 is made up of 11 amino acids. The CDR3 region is CTGNSNTEAFF. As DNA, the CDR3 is TGCACGGGGAACTCGAACACTGAAGCTTTCTTT.

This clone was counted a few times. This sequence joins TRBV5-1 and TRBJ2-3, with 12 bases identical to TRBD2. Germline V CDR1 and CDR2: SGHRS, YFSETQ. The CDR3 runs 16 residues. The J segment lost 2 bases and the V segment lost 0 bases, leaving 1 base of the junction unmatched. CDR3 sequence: CASSLGLAGVTDTQYF. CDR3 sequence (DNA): TGCGCCAGCAGCTTGGGACTAGCGGGGGTCACAGATACGCAGTATTTT.

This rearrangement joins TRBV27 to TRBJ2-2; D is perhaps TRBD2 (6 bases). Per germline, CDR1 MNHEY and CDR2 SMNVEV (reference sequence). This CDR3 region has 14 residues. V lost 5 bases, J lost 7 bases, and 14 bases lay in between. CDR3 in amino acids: CASSPQGLRGELFF. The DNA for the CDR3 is TGTGCCAGCAGTCCGCAGGGACTGCGCGGGGAGCTGTTTTTT.

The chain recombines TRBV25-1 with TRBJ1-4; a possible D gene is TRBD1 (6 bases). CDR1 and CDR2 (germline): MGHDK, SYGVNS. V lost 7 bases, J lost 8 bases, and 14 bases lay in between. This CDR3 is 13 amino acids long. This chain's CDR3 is CASNKQGREKLFF. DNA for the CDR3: TGTGCCAGCAACAAACAGGGAAGGGAAAAACTGTTTTTT.

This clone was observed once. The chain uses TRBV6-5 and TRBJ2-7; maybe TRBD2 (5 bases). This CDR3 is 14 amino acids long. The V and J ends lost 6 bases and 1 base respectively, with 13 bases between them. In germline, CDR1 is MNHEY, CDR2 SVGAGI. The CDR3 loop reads CASSPGVTSYEQYF. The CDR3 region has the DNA TGTGCCAGCAGCCCCGGGGTAACGTCCTACGAGCAGTACTTC.

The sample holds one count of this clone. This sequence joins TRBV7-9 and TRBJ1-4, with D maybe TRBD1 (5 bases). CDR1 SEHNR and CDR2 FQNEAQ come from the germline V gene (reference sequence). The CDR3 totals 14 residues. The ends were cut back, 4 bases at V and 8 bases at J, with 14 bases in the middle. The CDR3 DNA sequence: TGTGCCAGCAGCTCCCTGGGGCTCACGGAAAAACTGTTTTTT. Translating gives CASSSLGLTEKLFF.

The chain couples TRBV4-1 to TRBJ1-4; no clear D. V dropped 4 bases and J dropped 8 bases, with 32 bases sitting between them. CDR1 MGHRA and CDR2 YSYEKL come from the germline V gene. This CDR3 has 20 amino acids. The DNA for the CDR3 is TGCGCCAGCAGCCCCCACCGGCTCTTTGGGCTTAGGGAGAATGTGGAAAAACTGTTTTTT. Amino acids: CASSPHRLFGLRENVEKLFF.

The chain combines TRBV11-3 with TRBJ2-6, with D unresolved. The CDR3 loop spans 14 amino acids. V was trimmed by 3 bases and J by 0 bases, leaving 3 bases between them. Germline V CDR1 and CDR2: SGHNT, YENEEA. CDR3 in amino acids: CASSFYSGANVLTF. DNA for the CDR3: TGTGCCAGCAGCTTTTACTCTGGGGCCAACGTCCTGACTTTC.

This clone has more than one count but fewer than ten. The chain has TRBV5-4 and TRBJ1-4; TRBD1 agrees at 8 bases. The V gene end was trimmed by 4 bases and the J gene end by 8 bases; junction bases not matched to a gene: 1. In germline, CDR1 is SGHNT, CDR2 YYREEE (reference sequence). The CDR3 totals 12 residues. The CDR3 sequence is CASSRQGEKLFF. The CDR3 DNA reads TGTGCCAGCAGCCGACAGGGGGAAAAACTGTTTTTT.

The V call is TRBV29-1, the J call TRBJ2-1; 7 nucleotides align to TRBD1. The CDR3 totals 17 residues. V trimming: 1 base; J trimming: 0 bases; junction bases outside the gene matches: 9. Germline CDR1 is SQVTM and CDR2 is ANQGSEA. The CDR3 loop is CSVEGDSARGSYNEQFF. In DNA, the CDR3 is TGCAGCGTTGAAGGGGACAGCGCCAGGGGCTCCTACAATGAGCAGTTCTTC.